These 14 T cell receptor beta chains came from one sample sequenced in a study of blood T cells in healthy people across ages. The authors ran a second PCR of about 6 to 11 cycles using a sample-barcoded 5' primer and a J-beta primer mix. MiXCR was run by TCRdb on the 5' RACE reads, yielding one entry per CDR3 protein. In the table there are hundreds of thousands of distinct CDR3 sequences, about 52% of which are singletons. The source material was blood. The receptors derive from a woman in her sixties or seventies in good health.

The chain combines TRBV20-1 with TRBJ2-5; tentative D call: TRBD2 (6 bases). V shed 5 bases and J shed 5 bases, with 15 bases lying between them. Looked up from germline, CDR1 is DFQATT and CDR2 is SNEGSKA (reference sequence). The CDR3 runs 13 residues. This CDR3 is CSAPRDFGETQYF. In DNA, the CDR3 is TGCAGTGCTCCAAGGGACTTTGGGGAGACCCAGTACTTC.

This sequence joins TRBV20-1 and TRBJ2-2; TRBD1 agrees at 9 bases. Trimming cost V 6 bases and J 0 bases; bases outside gene matches: 5. The CDR3 consists of 15 residues. Per germline, CDR1 DFQATT and CDR2 SNEGSKA (reference sequence). CDR3 nucleotides: TGCAGTGCCAGGACAGGGGTCGCGAACACCGGGGAGCTGTTTTTT. Protein sequence: CSARTGVANTGELFF.

This clonotype has a count of ten or more. This chain connects TRBV7-9 to TRBJ2-7, with 12 bases matching TRBD2. CDR1 is SEHNR and CDR2 is FQNEAQ in the germline V gene (reference sequence). After removal of 6 bases from V and 4 bases from J, the junction contained 7 bases not matched to a gene. The CDR3 runs to 15 residues. The CDR3 sequence is CASSSPTSGSYEQYF. The CDR3 bases are TGTGCCAGCAGTTCTCCGACTAGCGGGAGTTACGAGCAGTACTTC.

The chain recombines TRBV2 with TRBJ1-1, with D possibly matching TRBD1 (6 bases). The germline V and J ends were trimmed by 8 bases and 3 bases, with 16 bases remaining between them. Germline lookup yields CDR1 SNHLY and CDR2 FYNNEI. The CDR3 is 14 amino acids. This chain's CDR3 is CASARGGAHTEAFF. The DNA of the CDR3 is TGTGCCAGCGCCCGGGGGGGGGCACACACTGAAGCTTTCTTT.

In its sample, this clonotype was seen once. The CDR3 region has the DNA TGTGCCAGCAGTGAATCAACTAGCGGGTACAATGAGCAGTTCTTC. This codes for CASSESTSGYNEQFF. The V call is TRBV2, the J call TRBJ2-1, with 9 bases that match TRBD2. With 2 bases clipped from V and 4 bases from J, the junction kept 3 bases outside the gene matches. The CDR3 extends over 15 amino acids. Germline V lookup: CDR1 SNHLY, CDR2 FYNNEI. The full variable domain, completed using reference TRBV2 and TRBJ2-1, is EPEVTQTPSHQVTQMGQEVILRCVPISNHLYFYWYRQILGQKVEFLVSFYNNEISEKSEIFDDQFSVERPDGSNFTLKIRSTKLEDSAMYFCASSESTSGYNEQFFGPGTRLTVL.

This clonotype has a count of ten or more. The rearrangement links TRBV7-2 to TRBJ2-7; 11 nucleotides align to TRBD1. This CDR3 region has 14 residues. V trimming: 5 bases; J trimming: 6 bases; junction bases outside the gene matches: 6. CDR1 and CDR2 (germline): SGHTA, FQGNSA. The CDR3 here is CASSKGQGGREQYF. The CDR3 bases are TGTGCCAGCAGCAAGGGACAGGGGGGACGCGAGCAGTACTTC.

This clonotype has ten or more counts. V and J are TRBV27 and TRBJ1-1, with 9 bases fitting TRBD1. Per the germline V gene, CDR1 is MNHEY and CDR2 is SMNVEV (reference sequence). There are 14 residues in the CDR3. V dropped 6 bases and J dropped 4; count of bases not matched to a gene: 6. The CDR3 reads CASSWGQGVTEAFF. The DNA for the CDR3 is TGTGCCAGCAGCTGGGGACAGGGAGTCACTGAAGCTTTCTTT.

The chain has TRBV10-3 and TRBJ2-7, with 15 nucleotides matching TRBD2. The CDR3 extends over 17 amino acids. CDR1 and CDR2 (germline): ENHRY, SYGVKD. J was trimmed by 2 bases and V by 8 bases; bases with no gene match: 10. CDR3 sequence reads: CAIGGWTSGRAAYEQYF. The CDR3 nucleotides read TGTGCCATCGGGGGATGGACTAGCGGGAGGGCCGCCTACGAGCAGTACTTC.

This clonotype occurred a few times. The chain joins TRBV20-1 to TRBJ2-7, with 8 bases that match TRBD1. The CDR3 length is 14 residues. Germline CDR1 reads DFQATT; CDR2 reads SNEGSKA (reference sequence). V lost 4 bases to trimming and J lost 0 bases; unmatched junction nucleotides: 5. CDR3 in amino acids: CSATRDRSSYEQYF. Written as DNA, the CDR3 is TGCAGTGCTACCCGGGACAGGAGCTCCTACGAGCAGTACTTC.

The chain joins TRBV29-1 to TRBJ2-1; D ambiguous. This CDR3 region has 12 residues. V lost 7 bases and J lost 5, with 12 bases in between. Looked up from germline, CDR1 is SQVTM and CDR2 is ANQGSEA. The CDR3 DNA reads TGCAGCGGTGGGCCACATAACAATGAGCAGTTCTTC. Amino acid sequence: CSGGPHNNEQFF.

The chain uses TRBV7-3 and TRBJ1-2, with D perhaps TRBD1 (6 bases). Germline loops: CDR1 SGHTA, CDR2 FQGTGA. The V and J ends lost 1 base and 8 bases respectively, with 11 bases between them. The CDR3 is 13 amino acids. CDR3: CASSLNGGRGYTF. CDR3 in DNA: TGTGCCAGCAGCTTAAATGGGGGCCGCGGCTACACCTTC.

This clonotype was seen more than once but under ten times. This chain joins TRBV13 and TRBJ2-4; weak D call: TRBD2 (5 bases). Matching the DNA end better, TRBJ2-7 makes the J call doubtful. The germline V gene encodes CDR1 PRHDT and CDR2 FYEKMQ (reference sequence). This CDR3 is built from 15 residues. In DNA, the CDR3 is TGTGCCAGCAGCTTAAATAAGGGTGGGAGCTTCGAGCAGTACTTC. Amino acid sequence: CASSLNKGGSFEQYF.

The CDR3 nucleotides read TGTGCCAGCTCAACACAGGGGAAATCGAGGACTGAAGCTTTCTTT. Amino acid sequence: CASSTQGKSRTEAFF. This chain uses TRBV18 with TRBJ1-1; 7 bases fit TRBD1. CDR1 and CDR2 (germline): KGHSH, LQKENI. J was trimmed by 5 bases and V by 5 bases; bases with no gene match: 11. The CDR3 runs 15 residues.

The CDR3: CASRGLAGGPDTGELFF. The CDR3 DNA follows: TGTGCCAGCCGCGGACTAGCGGGAGGGCCCGACACCGGGGAGCTGTTTTTT. The chain is built from TRBV6-2 or TRBV6-3 and TRBJ2-2; 15 bases map to TRBD2. This CDR3 contains 17 residues. Germline-derived CDR1 and CDR2 are MNHEY and SVGEGT. Germline trimming cut 8 bases from V and 3 bases from J; bases unmatched to any gene: 7.